This TCR beta chain is from a study of PD-L1 blockade in urothelial cancer. This clone came up a few times. Trimming removed 3 bases from V and 5 bases from J; junction bases left unmatched: 7. CDR1 is GTSNPN and CDR2 is SVGIG in the germline V gene (reference sequence). This CDR3 comprises 14 residues. Assay: immunoSEQ multiplex PCR; the TCRdb copy retains only in-frame clones and omits some. The data hold fewer than 90,000 clones, with 85% to 95% observed a single time. The time point here: peripheral blood 6 weeks after treatment start. This specimen was PBMCs, taken around atezolizumab (anti-PD-L1) treatment. The chain joins TRBV30 to TRBJ1-2; TRBD1 matches 9 bases. This clonotype originated in a woman of 80 years or more with urothelial cancer. CDR3 DNA: TGTGCCTGGAGGGGGACAGGGTTAAATTATGGCTACACCTTC. Translating gives CAWRGTGLNYGYTF.